Listed here is a single T cell receptor (beta chain). No antigen is known for it. The data were taken from a study of CD8+CD57+ T cells in acquired aplastic anemia. Whole-study findings and limits: About 29 sequences, all CD8+ CDR3, were shared between patients and controls.

Flow cytometry had shown expanded CD8+CD57+ cells in the patients chosen for sequencing. Trimming at V came to 6 bases and at J to 2 bases, leaving 4 bases not matched to a gene. Germline CDR1 SNHLY, CDR2 FYNNEI. This CDR3 is built from 15 residues. The study profiled TCR beta VDJ and CDR3 using genomic DNA as template. TCRdb used MiXCR to reprocess the reads, holding one entry per CDR3 protein. The sample yields 130,000 or so distinct CDR3 sequences, 30% to 45% seen once. Material: sorted CD4+, CD8+, or CD8+CD57+ T cells (not recorded which) from PBMCs. This clonotype originated in a human donor with aplastic anemia. J is TRBJ1-5 and V is TRBV2, with 10 positions matching TRBD1. The CDR3: CASRAGTGGNQPQHF. CDR3 nucleotides: TGTGCCAGCAGGGCCGGGACAGGGGGCAATCAGCCCCAGCATTTT.